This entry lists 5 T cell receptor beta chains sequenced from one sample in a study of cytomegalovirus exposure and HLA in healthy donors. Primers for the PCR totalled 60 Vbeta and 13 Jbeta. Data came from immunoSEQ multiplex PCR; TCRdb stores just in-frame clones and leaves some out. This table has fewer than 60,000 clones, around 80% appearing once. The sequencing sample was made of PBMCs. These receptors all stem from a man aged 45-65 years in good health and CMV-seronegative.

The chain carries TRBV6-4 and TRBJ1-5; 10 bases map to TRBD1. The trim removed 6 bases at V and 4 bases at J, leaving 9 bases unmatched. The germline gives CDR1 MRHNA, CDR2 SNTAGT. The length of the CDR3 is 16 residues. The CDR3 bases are TGTGCCAGCAGGGAGGGTCGACAGGGGGCTAATCAGCCCCAGCATTTT. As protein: CASREGRQGANQPQHF.

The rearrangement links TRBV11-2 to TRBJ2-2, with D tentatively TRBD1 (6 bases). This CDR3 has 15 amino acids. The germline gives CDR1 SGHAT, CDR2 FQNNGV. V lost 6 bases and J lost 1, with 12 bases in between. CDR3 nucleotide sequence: TGTGCCAGCAGACAAAGCAGGGGGAACACCGGGGAGCTGTTTTTT. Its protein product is CASRQSRGNTGELFF.

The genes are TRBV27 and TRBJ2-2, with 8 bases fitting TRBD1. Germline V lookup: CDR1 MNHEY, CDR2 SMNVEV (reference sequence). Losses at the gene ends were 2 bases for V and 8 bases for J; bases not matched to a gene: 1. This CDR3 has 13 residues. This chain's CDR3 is CASSLTGGGELFF. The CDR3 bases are TGTGCCAGCAGTTTAACAGGGGGAGGGGAGCTGTTTTTT.

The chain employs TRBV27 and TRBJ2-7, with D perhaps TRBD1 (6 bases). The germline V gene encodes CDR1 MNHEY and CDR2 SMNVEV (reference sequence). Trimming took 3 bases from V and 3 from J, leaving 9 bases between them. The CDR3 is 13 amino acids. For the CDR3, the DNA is TGTGCCAGCAGTTTTGGGGACAACTACGAGCAGTACTTC. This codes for CASSFGDNYEQYF.

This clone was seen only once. CDR3 DNA sequence: TGTGCCAGCAGCAGAGGACAGTCGTATGCCGGGGAGCTGTTTTTT. It encodes CASSRGQSYAGELFF. J is TRBJ2-2 and V is TRBV7-8, with a possible D match to TRBD1 (6 bases). V was pared by 5 bases and J by 6 bases, with 16 bases between. The length of the CDR3 is 15 residues. Germline V gene sequence: CDR1 SGHVS, CDR2 FQNEAQ.